This TCR beta chain was recovered during a study of T cells in Graves' hyperthyroidism and ophthalmopathy. Study results and limitations: Blood also held most thyroid clonotypes expanded beyond 0.001.

From germline, CDR1 is KGHSH and CDR2 LQKENI. The germline V and J ends were trimmed by 2 bases and 4 bases, with 10 bases remaining between them. This CDR3 contains 14 residues. In patients aged 18 to 65, hyperthyroidism was newly diagnosed, with duration under 2 months. Out of about 10 ml of fresh peripheral blood came the PBMCs. This clonotype was counted only a few times. No antigen is known for it. Amplification of TCR beta CDR3 regions was performed using RNA transcripts as template. First-round RT-PCR with HTBI primers amplified the TCR CDR3 region. TCRdb re-called the multiplex PCR reads through MiXCR, storing one row per CDR3 protein. This sample has 300,000 or so distinct CDR3 sequences; around 16% occur once, and the top ten carry around 34%.

What was sequenced was blood. The rearrangement uses TRBV18 and TRBJ2-3, with D perhaps matching TRBD1 (5 bases). The receptor was derived from a man aged 25 to 45 with Graves' hyperthyroidism. As DNA, the CDR3 is TGTGCCAGCTCACCAACAGGCAGGGCAGATACGCAGTATTTT. Encoded protein: CASSPTGRADTQYF.